The present T cell receptor beta chain was sequenced within a study of tumor and adjacent non-tumor tissue in lung cancer. Study details: Some 4.2 million productive TCRbeta reads were obtained per sample on average.

This clonotype was seen more than once but under ten times. The antigen is not known. A read error may account for a junction end that differs from germline. This sample's RNA came from whole unsorted tissue. Donors were chemotherapy-naive, newly diagnosed lung cancer surgical patients in China, August–November 2014. The library came from three nested PCR rounds adapted from ARM-PCR protocols. In TCRdb, the multiplex PCR reads were re-called with MiXCR into one record per CDR3 protein. The data show about 93,000 distinct CDR3 sequences, roughly two thirds seen once. Findings and limits, study-wide: Compared with tumor, normal lung showed significantly lower TCR diversity. Shorter survival was associated with higher TCR diversity in tumors.

Germline CDR1 is SGHNT and CDR2 is YENEEA. This CDR3 is built from 13 residues. The chain joins TRBV11-3 to TRBJ2-7; possibly TRBD2 for D (6 bases). Source material: lung tumor tissue. This receptor was obtained from a man aged 70-80 years with non-small cell lung cancer. CDR3 residues: CASSSGTIREHYF. CDR3 sequence (DNA): TGTGCCAGCAGTTCGGGGACCATCCGGGAGCATTACTTC.